This entry is about one TCR beta chain. Its target is not known. The CDR3 sequence is 16 residues long. V trimming: 1 base; J trimming: 5 bases; junction bases outside the gene matches: 10. Germline V gene lookup returns CDR1 MNHEY and CDR2 SMNVEV (reference sequence). This sample stems from a study of cytomegalovirus exposure and HLA in healthy donors. Study-level results: A missense variant in DCLRE1C was later tied to TCR beta V- and J-gene trimming. It was 150 to 200 TCR beta chains that were listed as cytomegalovirus-associated.

Primers included in the PCR were 60 Vbeta and 13 Jbeta primers. Using immunoSEQ multiplex PCR, the repertoire was profiled, and TCRdb retains in-frame clones only, with some absent. The sample includes tens of thousands of clones, about four fifths of them seen just once. Material: PBMCs. V gene TRBV27 combines with J gene TRBJ2-5; 7 bases match TRBD2. The clonotype originates from a male donor in good health and CMV-seropositive. The CDR3 sequence: CASSLWVSGRSETQYF. CDR3 DNA sequence: TGTGCCAGCAGTTTATGGGTTAGCGGGCGGTCGGAGACCCAGTACTTC.